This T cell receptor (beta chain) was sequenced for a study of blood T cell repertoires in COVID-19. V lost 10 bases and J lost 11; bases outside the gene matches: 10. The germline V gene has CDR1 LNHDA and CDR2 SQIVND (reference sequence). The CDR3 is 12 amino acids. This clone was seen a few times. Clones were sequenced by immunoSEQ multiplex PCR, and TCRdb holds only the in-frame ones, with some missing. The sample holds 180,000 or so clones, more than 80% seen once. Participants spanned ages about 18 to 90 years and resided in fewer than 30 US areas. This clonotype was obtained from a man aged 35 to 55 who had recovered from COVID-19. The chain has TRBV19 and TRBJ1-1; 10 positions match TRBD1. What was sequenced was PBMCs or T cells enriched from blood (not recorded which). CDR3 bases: TGTGCCACTATCCGGGGGACAGGGGTCGCTTTCTTT. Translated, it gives CATIRGTGVAFF. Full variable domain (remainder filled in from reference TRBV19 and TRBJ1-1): DGGITQSPKYLFRKEGQNVTLSCEQNLNHDAMYWYRQDPGQGLRLIYYSQIVNDFQKGDIAEGYSVSREKKESFPLTVTSAQKNPTAFYLCATIRGTGVAFFGQGTRLTVV.